Listed below are T cell receptor beta chains from one sample, sequenced in a study of CD8 T cells in Susac syndrome. TCRdb itself ran the immunoSEQ multiplex PCR reads through MiXCR, one entry per CDR3 protein. In the table there are some 260,000 distinct CDR3 sequences, over 85% of which are singletons. The source material was CD4+ T cells from PBMCs. All receptors derive from a human donor with multiple sclerosis. Both conserved end residues are trimmed from each CDR3. The order of the fields is V gene, clone size, J gene, CDR3 protein. Clone size is stated in some rows and not others, as once, few, many or a class when expanded.

TRBV6-5	.	TRBJ1-4	ASSPRGPNEKLF
TRBV19	.	TRBJ2-3	ASSYLTSATQY
TRBV4-1	.	TRBJ1-5	ASSQDWGGDQPQH
TRBV5-1	once	TRBJ1-4	ASSSGWQGGEKLF
TRBV30	.	TRBJ2-7	AWSEAYEQY
TRBV12-3/TRBV12-4	.	TRBJ2-1	ASSSALEQF
TRBV20-1	once	TRBJ2-3	SARFTDTQY
TRBV3-1	.	TRBJ1-6	ASSLTDNSPLH
TRBV20-1	.	TRBJ1-6	SASPLGRSPLH
TRBV29-1	.	TRBJ1-5	SATGTAGNQPQH
TRBV5-1	.	TRBJ1-4	ASSPGGGRNEKLF
TRBV25-1	.	TRBJ1-5	ASSAPGGSGNQPQH
TRBV5-6	once	TRBJ2-1	ASSAWTSVSYNEQF
TRBV20-1	.	TRBJ2-5	SKQYQETQY
TRBV25-1	.	TRBJ2-1	ASSGIGVHEQF